A selection of T cell receptor beta chains follows, all from one sample in a study of breast tumors, draining lymph nodes, adjacent tissues. TCRdb passed the multiplex PCR reads through MiXCR, listing each CDR3 protein once. The sample holds hundreds of thousands of distinct CDR3 sequences, 32% seen once. The material sequenced was axillary lymph node tissue. These receptors came from a female donor with breast cancer. Some clones in this sample may be carry-over from other donors' samples. Both conserved end residues are trimmed from each CDR3. Size is omitted from some rows. Given values are once, few, many or a class for expanded clones.

size | J | V | CDR3
. | TRBJ2-1 | TRBV20-1 | SATAGGEQF
. | TRBJ2-1 | TRBV7-9 | ASSAGTSGNLDEQF
. | TRBJ2-3 | TRBV28 | VTYAGGTDTQY
many | TRBJ2-1 | TRBV11-3 | ASSRRDPYNEQF
many | TRBJ2-5 | TRBV18 | ASSHTSLRETQY
. | TRBJ2-7 | TRBV20-1 | SAREAKGTGFYEQY
many | TRBJ2-7 | TRBV30 | AWSVNGDEQY
many | TRBJ2-3 | TRBV20-1 | SGETSGGTDTQY
. | TRBJ1-5 | TRBV29-1 | SVVSERLPQH
many | TRBJ2-1 | TRBV3-1 | ASSPAPDWKRLHEQF
. | TRBJ1-2 | TRBV20-1 | SASDPSPGRGYT
many | TRBJ2-7 | TRBV19 | ANPPRSYEQY
many | TRBJ1-3 | TRBV6-1 | ASRDSSGNTIY
many | TRBJ2-1 | TRBV5-1 | ASSLEAGALNIEQF
many | TRBJ2-1 | TRBV11-3 | ASSRFAGSMGDNEQF
many | TRBJ2-7 | TRBV20-1 | SASRTSGEQY
many | TRBJ2-1 | TRBV12-5 | ASAGPRRGNEQF
few | TRBJ2-5 | TRBV6-6 | ASRPLGEETQY